The source of this T cell receptor (beta chain) is a study of beta chain features in type 1 diabetes. Germline V gene sequence: CDR1 GTSNPN, CDR2 SVGIG (reference sequence). This CDR3 has 14 residues. V trimming: 4 bases; J trimming: 6 bases; junction bases outside the gene matches: 11. The investigators reverse transcribed all of the isolated RNA, so they sequenced expressed TCRB transcripts. Sequenced by immunoSEQ multiplex PCR; TCRdb stores in-frame clones only, minus some. The sample contains more than 300,000 clones, around 12% of which appear only once. The material sequenced was naive CD4+ T cells from blood. The TCR was taken from a young man in good health. The V call is TRBV30, the J call TRBJ2-7; TRBD2 matches at 8 bases. CDR3 amino acids: CAWTRGLGVIEQYF. DNA for the CDR3: TGTGCCTGGACGAGGGGACTAGGGGTTATCGAGCAGTACTTC. The variable domain in full, with the rest retrieved from reference TRBV30 and TRBJ2-7, is SQTIHQWPATLVQPVGSPLSLECTVEGTSNPNLYWYRQAAGRGLQLLFYSVGIGQISSEVPQNLSASRPQDRQFILSSKKLLLSDSGFYLCAWTRGLGVIEQYFGPGTRLTVT.